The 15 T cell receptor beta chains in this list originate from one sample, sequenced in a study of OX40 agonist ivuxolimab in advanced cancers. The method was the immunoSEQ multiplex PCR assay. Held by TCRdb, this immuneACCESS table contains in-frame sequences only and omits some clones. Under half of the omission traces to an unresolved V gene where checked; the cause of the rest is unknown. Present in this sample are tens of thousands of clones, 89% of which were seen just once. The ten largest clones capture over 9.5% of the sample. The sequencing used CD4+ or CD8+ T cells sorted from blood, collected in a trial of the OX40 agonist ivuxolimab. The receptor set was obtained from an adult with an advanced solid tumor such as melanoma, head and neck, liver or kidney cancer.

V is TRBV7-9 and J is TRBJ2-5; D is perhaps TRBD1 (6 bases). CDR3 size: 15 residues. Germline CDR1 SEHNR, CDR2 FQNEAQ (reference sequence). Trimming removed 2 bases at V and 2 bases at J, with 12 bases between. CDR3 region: CASSLQGQPQETQYF. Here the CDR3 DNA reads TGTGCCAGCAGCTTACAGGGGCAGCCTCAAGAGACCCAGTACTTC.

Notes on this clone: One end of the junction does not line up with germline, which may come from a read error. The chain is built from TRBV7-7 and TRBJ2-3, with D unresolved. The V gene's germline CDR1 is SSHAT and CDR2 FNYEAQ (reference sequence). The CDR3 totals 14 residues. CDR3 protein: CASSLGVGTDTQYF. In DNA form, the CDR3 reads TGTGCTAGCAGCTTAGGCGTCGGCACAGATACGCAGTATTTT.

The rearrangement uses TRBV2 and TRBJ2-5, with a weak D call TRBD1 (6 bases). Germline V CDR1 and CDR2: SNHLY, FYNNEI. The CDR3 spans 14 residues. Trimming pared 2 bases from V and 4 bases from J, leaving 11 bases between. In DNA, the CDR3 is TGTGCCAGCAGTGAAAGGGTAGGGGGAGAGACCCAGTACTTC. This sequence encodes CASSERVGGETQYF.

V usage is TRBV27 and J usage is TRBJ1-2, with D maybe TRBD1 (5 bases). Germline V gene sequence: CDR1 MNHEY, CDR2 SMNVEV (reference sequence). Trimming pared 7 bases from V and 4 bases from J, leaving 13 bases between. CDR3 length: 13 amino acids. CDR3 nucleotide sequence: TGTGCCAGCACTAGGGACCTTGGCTATGGCTACACCTTC. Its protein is CASTRDLGYGYTF.

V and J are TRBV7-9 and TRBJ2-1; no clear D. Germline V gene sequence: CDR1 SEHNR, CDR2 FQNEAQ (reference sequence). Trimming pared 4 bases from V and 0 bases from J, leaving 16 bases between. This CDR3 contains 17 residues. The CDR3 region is CASSSKMGGSSYNEQFF. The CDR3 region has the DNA TGTGCCAGCAGCTCGAAGATGGGCGGAAGCTCCTACAATGAGCAGTTCTTC.

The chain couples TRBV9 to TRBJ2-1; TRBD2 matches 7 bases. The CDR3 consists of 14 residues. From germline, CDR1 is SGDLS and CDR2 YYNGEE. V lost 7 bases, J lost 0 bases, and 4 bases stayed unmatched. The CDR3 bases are TGTGCCAGCTCCGGCGGGAGCTCCTACAATGAGCAGTTCTTC. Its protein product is CASSGGSSYNEQFF.

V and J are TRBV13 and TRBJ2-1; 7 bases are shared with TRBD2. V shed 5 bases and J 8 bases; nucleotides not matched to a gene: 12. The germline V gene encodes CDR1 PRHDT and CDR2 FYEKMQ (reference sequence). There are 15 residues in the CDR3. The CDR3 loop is CASSQLLAGAYEQFF. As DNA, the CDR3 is TGTGCCAGCAGCCAACTTTTAGCGGGTGCCTATGAGCAGTTCTTC.

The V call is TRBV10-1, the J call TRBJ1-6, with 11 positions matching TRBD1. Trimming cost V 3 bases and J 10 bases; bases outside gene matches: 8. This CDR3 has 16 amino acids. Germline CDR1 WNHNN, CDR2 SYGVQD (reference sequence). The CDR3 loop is CASSDGPGQGGSPLHF. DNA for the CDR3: TGCGCCAGCAGTGACGGACCGGGACAGGGGGGATCACCCCTCCACTTT.

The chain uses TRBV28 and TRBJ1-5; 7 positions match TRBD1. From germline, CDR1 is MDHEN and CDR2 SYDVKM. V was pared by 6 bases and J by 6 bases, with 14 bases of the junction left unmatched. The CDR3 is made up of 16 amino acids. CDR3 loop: CASSTSGGRISQPQHF. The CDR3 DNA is TGTGCCAGCAGCACCTCAGGGGGAAGAATAAGTCAGCCCCAGCATTTT.

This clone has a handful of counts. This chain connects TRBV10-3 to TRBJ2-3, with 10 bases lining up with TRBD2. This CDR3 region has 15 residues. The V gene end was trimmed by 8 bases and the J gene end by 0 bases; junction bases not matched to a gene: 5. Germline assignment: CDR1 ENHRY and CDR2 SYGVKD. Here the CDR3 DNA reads TGTGCCATCGGACTAGCGGAATTTAGCACAGATACGCAGTATTTT. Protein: CAIGLAEFSTDTQYF.

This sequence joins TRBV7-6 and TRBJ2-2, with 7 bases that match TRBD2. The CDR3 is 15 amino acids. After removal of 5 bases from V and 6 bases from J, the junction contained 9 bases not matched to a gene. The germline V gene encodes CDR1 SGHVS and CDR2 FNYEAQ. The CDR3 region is CASSTLTGGAGELFF. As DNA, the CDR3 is TGTGCCAGCAGCACCCTGACGGGGGGAGCCGGGGAGCTGTTTTTT.

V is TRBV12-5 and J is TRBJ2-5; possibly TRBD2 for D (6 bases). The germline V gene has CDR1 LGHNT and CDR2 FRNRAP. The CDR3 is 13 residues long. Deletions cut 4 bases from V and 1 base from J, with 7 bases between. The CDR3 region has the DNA TGTGCTAGTGGTTATAGCGGCCAAGAGACCCAGTACTTC. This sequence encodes CASGYSGQETQYF.

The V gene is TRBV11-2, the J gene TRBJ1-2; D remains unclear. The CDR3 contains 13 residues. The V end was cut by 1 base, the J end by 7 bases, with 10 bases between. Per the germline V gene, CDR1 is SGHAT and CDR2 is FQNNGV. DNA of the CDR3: TGTGCCAGCAGCTTAGTATACGCTGCTGGCTACACCTTC. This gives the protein CASSLVYAAGYTF.

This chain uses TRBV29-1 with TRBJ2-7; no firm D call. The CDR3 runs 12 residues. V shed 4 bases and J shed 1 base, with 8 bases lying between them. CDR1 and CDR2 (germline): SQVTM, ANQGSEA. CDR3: CSVVEFSYEQYF. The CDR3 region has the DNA TGCAGCGTTGTTGAGTTTTCCTACGAGCAGTACTTC.

In DNA form, the CDR3 reads TGTGCCAGCAGAAAAAGGACTAGCGGGGTGCGCACAGATACGCAGTATTTT. Translating it yields CASRKRTSGVRTDTQYF. The J gene is TRBJ2-3, the V gene TRBV28; 12 bases map to TRBD2. V lost 6 bases, J lost 1 base, and 8 bases stayed unmatched. This CDR3 region has 17 residues. From germline, CDR1 is MDHEN and CDR2 SYDVKM.